This TCR beta chain was observed in a study of OX40 agonist ivuxolimab in advanced cancers. Study details: Patients were dosed intravenously with ivuxolimab at 0.01 to 10 mg/kg every 2 weeks. Study observations and caveats: Clonal expansion in partial responders at 0.1-3.0 mg/kg ranked among the lowest.

Turning to this clone: Its cognate antigen is unknown.

This table comes from immunoSEQ multiplex PCR, and its TCRdb copy is limited to in-frame clones, with some not included. The sample lists 50,000 to 65,000 clones, around 86% occurring once. V lost 0 bases, J lost 3 bases, and 7 bases lay in between. The CDR3 covers 14 residues. Germline V gene sequence: CDR1 MNHEY, CDR2 SVGAGI. Material: CD4+ or CD8+ T cells sorted from blood, obtained in a trial of the OX40 agonist ivuxolimab. The V gene is TRBV6-5, the J gene TRBJ2-3, with D possibly matching TRBD2 (5 bases). The receptor's source is an adult with an advanced solid tumor such as melanoma, head and neck, liver or kidney cancer. CDR3 nucleotide sequence: TGTGCCAGCAGTTACTCGAGGGAGACAGATACGCAGTATTTT. It encodes CASSYSRETDTQYF.